This is a list of T cell receptor beta chains from one sample in a study of T cells in Graves' hyperthyroidism and ophthalmopathy. TCRdb used MiXCR to reprocess the multiplex PCR reads, holding one entry per CDR3 protein. The table has approximately 400,000 distinct CDR3 sequences, about 15% seen once; the top ten hold 32%. Sample: blood. The receptors originated from a woman younger than 45 with Graves' hyperthyroidism. The CDR3 runs from the conserved cysteine through the conserved F or W. The order of the fields is J gene, D gene, clone size, V gene, CDR3 protein, CDR3 DNA. The D gene is left open where the match is weak. Size is omitted from some rows. Given values are once, few, many or a class for expanded clones.

>TRBJ1-5|NA|NA|TRBV24-1
CATSELGGQPQHF
TGTGCCACCAGTGAATTGGGGGGTCAGCCCCAGCATTTT
>TRBJ2-4|NA|NA|TRBV27
CASSELAKNIQYF
TGTGCCAGCAGTGAGTTAGCCAAAAACATTCAGTACTTC
>TRBJ1-1|NA|many|TRBV27
CASSPRGGSNTEAFF
TGTGCCAGCAGTCCCCGGGGAGGTTCAAACACTGAAGCTTTCTTT
>TRBJ2-5|NA|many|TRBV30
CAWSGKETQYF
TGTGCCTGGAGTGGGAAAGAGACCCAGTACTTC
>TRBJ2-7|NA|NA|TRBV6-1
CASSWEFGYEQYF
TGTGCCAGCAGTTGGGAGTTTGGGTACGAGCAGTACTTC
>TRBJ2-5|TRBD1|many|TRBV11-3
CASSFGQGEETQYF
TGTGCCAGCAGCTTCGGACAGGGTGAAGAGACCCAGTACTTC
>TRBJ2-2|TRBD1|NA|TRBV3-1
CASKAWGQTSTGELFF
TGTGCCAGCAAGGCCTGGGGACAGACTTCCACCGGGGAGCTGTTTTTT
>TRBJ1-5|TRBD1|NA|TRBV16
CASSRKGASNQPQHF
TGTGCCAGCTCCCGGAAGGGGGCTAGCAATCAGCCCCAGCATTTT
>TRBJ1-5|NA|NA|TRBV19
CASTSDRAPQPQHF
TGTGCCAGTACCTCCGACCGGGCGCCTCAGCCCCAGCATTTT
>TRBJ2-5|NA|NA|TRBV20-1
CSANRPGHEETQYF
TGCAGTGCCAACCGGCCGGGACATGAAGAGACCCAGTACTTC
>TRBJ2-3|TRBD2|NA|TRBV6-4
CASSELAGWGDTQYF
TGTGCCAGCAGTGAGCTAGCGGGATGGGGAGATACGCAGTATTTT
>TRBJ2-3|TRBD1|NA|TRBV7-2
CASSLRRQGGGADTQYF
TGTGCCAGCAGCTTACGCCGACAGGGGGGGGGCGCAGATACGCAGTATTTT
>TRBJ2-3|TRBD2|few|TRBV6-1
CASIRLAGGADTQYF
TGTGCCAGCATCCGACTAGCGGGAGGGGCAGATACGCAGTATTTT
>TRBJ2-1|NA|NA|TRBV19
CASSPITYNEQFF
TGTGCCAGTAGCCCCATTACCTACAATGAGCAGTTCTTC
>TRBJ2-5|TRBD1|NA|TRBV25-1
CASSEHTGTGRETQYF
TGTGCCAGCAGTGAACACACCGGGACAGGGAGAGAGACCCAGTACTTC
>TRBJ2-1|NA|many|TRBV7-9
CASSLGTSPYNEQFF
TGTGCCAGCAGCTTAGGGACTTCTCCCTACAATGAGCAGTTCTTC
>TRBJ1-5|TRBD1|many|TRBV12-3/TRBV12-4
CASCIKTGVQPQHF
TGTGCCAGCTGTATTAAAACAGGGGTTCAGCCCCAGCATTTT
>TRBJ2-6|NA|NA|TRBV6-2/TRBV6-3
CASNDDRSGANVLTF
TGTGCCAGCAACGATGACCGCTCTGGGGCCAACGTCCTGACTTTC
>TRBJ2-7|TRBD1|NA|TRBV7-2
CASSFPPKTGGSEQYF
TGTGCCAGCAGCTTCCCTCCAAAGACAGGGGGGTCCGAGCAGTACTTC
>TRBJ2-2|TRBD2|few|TRBV20-1
CSAGTSGIGELFF
TGCAGTGCAGGGACTAGCGGGATAGGGGAGCTGTTTTTT
>TRBJ1-4|NA|NA|TRBV29-1
CSVSQTTNEKLFF
TGCAGCGTTTCACAGACAACTAATGAAAAACTGTTTTTT
>TRBJ2-7|TRBD1|NA|TRBV7-9
CASSRARQGYEQYF
TGTGCCAGCAGCAGAGCTAGACAGGGCTACGAGCAGTACTTC
>TRBJ2-5|TRBD1|many|TRBV28
CASSTRTGGGVETQYF
TGTGCCAGCAGTACCCGGACAGGGGGCGGAGTAGAGACCCAGTACTTC
>TRBJ2-3|TRBD2|many|TRBV12-3/TRBV12-4
CASSLFILRAGESTDTQYF
TGTGCCAGCAGTTTGTTCATCTTACGAGCGGGAGAGAGCACAGATACGCAGTATTTT
>TRBJ1-5|NA|many|TRBV2
CASSRDDYSNQPQHF
TGTGCCAGCAGTCGGGACGATTATAGCAATCAGCCCCAGCATTTT
>TRBJ1-4|TRBD1|once|TRBV2
CASRAGQGNEKLFF
TGTGCCAGCAGAGCGGGACAGGGGAATGAAAAACTGTTTTTT
>TRBJ2-2|NA|NA|TRBV7-9
CASRTGGPGELFF
TGTGCCAGCCGGACTGGGGGACCCGGGGAGCTGTTTTTT
>TRBJ1-6|TRBD1|few|TRBV7-8
CASSLSRGDSPLHF
TGTGCCAGCAGCTTATCCAGGGGGGATTCACCCCTCCACTTT
>TRBJ2-3|TRBD2|NA|TRBV28
CASSFGGGVRFRTQYF
TGTGCCAGCAGTTTTGGCGGGGGAGTGCGTTTCCGTACGCAGTATTTT
>TRBJ2-7|TRBD2|many|TRBV20-1
CSARKPGGGLGVYEQYF
TGCAGTGCTAGGAAGCCCGGCGGGGGGCTTGGAGTCTACGAGCAGTACTTC
>TRBJ2-3|TRBD2|NA|TRBV20-1
CSAPRGAGITDTQYF
TGCAGTGCTCCGCGGGGAGCGGGGATCACAGATACGCAGTATTTT
>TRBJ2-1|TRBD2|many|TRBV12-3/TRBV12-4
CASSLGLAGSSYNEQFF
TGTGCCAGCAGCCTCGGACTAGCGGGGAGCTCCTACAATGAGCAGTTCTTC
>TRBJ2-3|NA|many|TRBV11-2
CASSLGQPSTDTQYF
TGTGCCAGCAGCTTAGGACAGCCTAGCACAGATACGCAGTATTTT
>TRBJ1-5|NA|NA|TRBV5-5
CASSLGLGRKGDQPQHF
TGTGCCAGCAGCTTGGGTTTGGGACGTAAGGGGGATCAGCCCCAGCATTTT
>TRBJ2-7|NA|few|TRBV25-1
CASGYGSGEQYF
TGTGCCAGCGGGTATGGGAGCGGCGAGCAGTACTTC
>TRBJ2-3|NA|many|TRBV6-1
CASSNRASDTQYF
TGTGCCAGCAGTAATAGAGCATCAGATACGCAGTATTTT
>TRBJ2-7|NA|many|TRBV6-6
CASSYSTAYEQYF
TGTGCCAGCAGTTACTCGACAGCTTACGAGCAGTACTTC
>TRBJ2-7|TRBD2|few|TRBV20-1
CSARDPSGLARYEQYF
TGCAGTGCTAGAGATCCCTCAGGACTAGCACGGTACGAGCAGTACTTC
>TRBJ2-7|TRBD1|many|TRBV18
CASSPARGEQYF
TGTGCCAGCTCACCGGCCAGGGGGGAGCAGTACTTC
>TRBJ2-2|NA|NA|TRBV30
CACARTSNTGELFF
TGTGCCTGCGCAAGGACTTCGAACACCGGGGAGCTGTTTTTT
>TRBJ1-1|NA|many|TRBV5-1
CASSLGTEAFF
TGTGCCAGCAGTTTAGGCACTGAAGCTTTCTTT
>TRBJ2-2|NA|few|TRBV5-1
CASSSEGNTGELFF
TGCGCCAGCAGCTCGGAGGGGAACACCGGGGAGCTGTTTTTT
>TRBJ2-7|NA|many|TRBV15
CATSIELVGSYEQYF
TGTGCCACCAGCATAGAGCTGGTTGGATCCTACGAGCAGTACTTC
>TRBJ2-5|NA|many|TRBV3-1
CASSQADLYQETQYF
TGTGCCAGCAGCCAGGCCGACTTGTACCAAGAGACCCAGTACTTC